The rows below give T cell receptor beta chains drawn from one sample of a study of Tregs in tolerant kidney transplant recipients. Produced via immunoSEQ multiplex PCR; TCRdb's table is partial and in-frame only. Counted here are some 64,000 clones, approximately 98% occurring once; the ten biggest clones make up around 0.3%. The sample in question was Tregs from blood, obtained before the transplant. These receptors came from a human donor who received a combined kidney and bone marrow transplant. CDR3s include the opening cysteine and the closing phenylalanine or tryptophan. The D gene is left open where the match is weak.

len: 13
d_gene: TRBD1
v_gene: TRBV29-1
j_gene: TRBJ2-3
CDR3aa: CSVGTGRVDTQYF
CDR3nt: TGCAGCGTGGGGACAGGGCGGGTAGATACGCAGTATTTT

len: 16
d_gene: TRBD1
v_gene: TRBV18
j_gene: TRBJ1-2
CDR3aa: CASSPSPGQGARGYTF
CDR3nt: TGTGCCAGCTCACCTTCGCCGGGACAGGGGGCTCGTGGCTACACCTTC

len: 15
d_gene: TRBD2
v_gene: TRBV7-9
j_gene: TRBJ2-7
CDR3aa: CASSSLAGVAYEQYF
CDR3nt: TGTGCCAGCAGCTCTTTAGCGGGAGTCGCTTACGAGCAGTACTTC

len: 14
d_gene: -
v_gene: TRBV28
j_gene: TRBJ1-2
CDR3aa: CASSSLAPIYGYTF
CDR3nt: TGTGCCAGCAGTTCCCTGGCCCCAATCTATGGCTACACCTTC

len: 14
d_gene: -
v_gene: TRBV6-5
j_gene: TRBJ2-2
CDR3aa: CASSYFFLAGELFF
CDR3nt: TGTGCCAGCAGTTACTTCTTCCTAGCGGGGGAGCTGTTTTTT

len: 15
d_gene: TRBD1
v_gene: TRBV6-5
j_gene: TRBJ2-7
CDR3aa: CASSYLWDSSYEQYF
CDR3nt: TGTGCCAGCAGTTACCTGTGGGACAGTTCCTACGAGCAGTACTTC

len: 15
d_gene: TRBD1
v_gene: TRBV6-6
j_gene: TRBJ1-5
CDR3aa: CASSTDRMSFQPQHF
CDR3nt: TGTGCCAGCAGTACGGACAGGATGAGTTTTCAGCCCCAGCATTTT

len: 15
d_gene: -
v_gene: TRBV27
j_gene: TRBJ1-1
CDR3aa: CASSSKGWVRTEAFF
CDR3nt: TGTGCCAGCAGCAGCAAGGGGTGGGTTCGTACTGAAGCTTTCTTT

len: 17
d_gene: -
v_gene: TRBV2
j_gene: TRBJ2-2
CDR3aa: CASSEAAGQFSTGELFF
CDR3nt: TGTGCCAGCAGTGAGGCCGCGGGACAGTTCAGCACCGGGGAGCTGTTTTTT

len: 14
d_gene: TRBD2
v_gene: TRBV5-1
j_gene: TRBJ2-2
CDR3aa: CASGGLAGPQELFF
CDR3nt: TGCGCCAGCGGTGGGCTAGCGGGACCACAGGAGCTGTTTTTT

len: 15
d_gene: TRBD2
v_gene: TRBV19
j_gene: TRBJ2-1
CDR3aa: CASRPGLAGANEQFF
CDR3nt: TGTGCCAGCAGACCGGGGCTAGCGGGAGCCAATGAGCAGTTCTTC

len: 15
d_gene: -
v_gene: TRBV9
j_gene: TRBJ2-7
CDR3aa: CASSVGAASSYEQYF
CDR3nt: TGTGCCAGCAGCGTTGGTGCCGCCAGCTCCTACGAGCAGTACTTC

len: 15
d_gene: TRBD2
v_gene: TRBV4-2
j_gene: TRBJ2-1
CDR3aa: CASSPTVREVNEQFF
CDR3nt: TGTGCCAGCAGCCCCACGGTGCGGGAGGTCAATGAGCAGTTCTTC

len: 15
d_gene: TRBD2
v_gene: TRBV5-5
j_gene: TRBJ2-7
CDR3aa: CASSLVPGGTYEQYF
CDR3nt: TGTGCCAGCAGCTTGGTTCCGGGGGGTACCTACGAGCAGTACTTC

len: 14
d_gene: -
v_gene: TRBV27
j_gene: TRBJ2-7
CDR3aa: CASARGRDLYEQYF
CDR3nt: TGTGCCAGCGCTAGAGGCAGGGATTTGTACGAGCAGTACTTC

len: 16
d_gene: TRBD1
v_gene: TRBV5-1
j_gene: TRBJ1-1
CDR3aa: CASSFSPTGLVTEAFF
CDR3nt: TGCGCCAGCAGCTTCTCCCCGACAGGGCTTGTCACTGAAGCTTTCTTT

len: 14
d_gene: -
v_gene: TRBV6-1
j_gene: TRBJ1-4
CDR3aa: CASSRGGGGEKLFF
CDR3nt: TGTGCCAGCAGTCGCGGGGGCGGAGGCGAAAAACTGTTTTTT

len: 13
d_gene: -
v_gene: TRBV7-2
j_gene: TRBJ2-7
CDR3aa: CASSLGLFGWQYF
CDR3nt: TGTGCCAGCAGCTTAGGACTCTTTGGGTGGCAGTACTTC

len: 15
d_gene: -
v_gene: TRBV5-1
j_gene: TRBJ1-3
CDR3aa: CASSLRRGPGNTIYF
CDR3nt: TGCGCCAGCAGCTTGAGAAGGGGCCCTGGAAACACCATATATTTT

len: 17
d_gene: TRBD2
v_gene: TRBV9
j_gene: TRBJ2-1
CDR3aa: CASSVGLLAGGINEQFF
CDR3nt: TGTGCCAGCAGCGTAGGCCTACTAGCGGGAGGGATTAATGAGCAGTTCTTC

len: 16
d_gene: -
v_gene: TRBV19
j_gene: TRBJ1-2
CDR3aa: CASSIDRAGQNYGYTF
CDR3nt: TGTGCCAGTAGTATAGATCGGGCAGGACAAAACTATGGCTACACCTTC

len: 13
d_gene: -
v_gene: TRBV15
j_gene: TRBJ1-1
CDR3aa: CASTVSVNTEAFF
CDR3nt: TGTGCCTCCACGGTTAGCGTGAACACTGAAGCTTTCTTT

len: 13
d_gene: TRBD1
v_gene: TRBV5-1
j_gene: TRBJ1-1
CDR3aa: CASSLDRVSPAFF
CDR3nt: TGCGCCAGCAGCTTAGACAGGGTCTCACCAGCTTTCTTT

len: 16
d_gene: TRBD2
v_gene: TRBV7-2
j_gene: TRBJ2-1
CDR3aa: CASSLWGGRSHNEQFF
CDR3nt: TGTGCCAGCAGCTTATGGGGGGGACGATCCCACAATGAGCAGTTCTTC

len: 14
d_gene: TRBD2
v_gene: TRBV5-1
j_gene: TRBJ2-1
CDR3aa: CASSTGTSGNEQFF
CDR3nt: TGCGCCAGCAGCACCGGGACTAGCGGAAATGAGCAGTTCTTC

len: 15
d_gene: -
v_gene: TRBV19
j_gene: TRBJ1-5
CDR3aa: CASSATQGARQPQHF
CDR3nt: TGTGCCAGTAGTGCCACGCAAGGGGCCAGGCAGCCCCAGCATTTT

len: 15
d_gene: -
v_gene: TRBV11-1
j_gene: TRBJ2-1
CDR3aa: CASSAGPGSYNEQFF
CDR3nt: TGTGCCAGCAGCGCGGGACCCGGCTCCTACAATGAGCAGTTCTTC

len: 17
d_gene: -
v_gene: TRBV5-6
j_gene: TRBJ2-2
CDR3aa: CASSSTRQGQSTGELFF
CDR3nt: TGTGCCAGCAGCTCAACACGGCAGGGGCAAAGCACCGGGGAGCTGTTTTTT

len: 14
d_gene: TRBD2
v_gene: TRBV6-5
j_gene: TRBJ2-5
CDR3aa: CASSYLSSGETQYF
CDR3nt: TGTGCCAGCAGTTACTTGAGTAGCGGGGAGACCCAGTACTTC

len: 14
d_gene: -
v_gene: TRBV5-1
j_gene: TRBJ1-1
CDR3aa: CASSLFGSSTEAFF
CDR3nt: TGCGCCAGCAGCCTGTTTGGGAGTTCCACTGAAGCTTTCTTT

len: 16
d_gene: -
v_gene: TRBV5-1
j_gene: TRBJ1-4
CDR3aa: CASSLDRSTTNEKLFF
CDR3nt: TGCGCCAGCAGCTTGGACCGATCTACAACTAATGAAAAACTGTTTTTT

len: 14
d_gene: TRBD1
v_gene: TRBV25-1
j_gene: TRBJ1-4
CDR3aa: CASSARDRGEKLFF
CDR3nt: TGTGCCAGCAGTGCCCGGGACAGGGGTGAAAAACTGTTTTTT

len: 16
d_gene: -
v_gene: TRBV15
j_gene: TRBJ1-4
CDR3aa: CATSRDPGITNEKLFF
CDR3nt: TGTGCCACCAGCAGAGACCCGGGGATTACTAATGAAAAACTGTTTTTT

len: 18
d_gene: TRBD1
v_gene: TRBV5-4
j_gene: TRBJ2-2
CDR3aa: CASSLSGTGVEYTGELFF
CDR3nt: TGTGCCAGCAGCTTGTCGGGGACAGGGGTAGAGTACACCGGGGAGCTGTTTTTT

len: 13
d_gene: -
v_gene: TRBV6-5
j_gene: TRBJ2-7
CDR3aa: CASRSDISYEQYF
CDR3nt: TGTGCCAGCAGATCGGACATCTCCTACGAGCAGTACTTC

len: 14
d_gene: -
v_gene: TRBV4-1
j_gene: TRBJ2-7
CDR3aa: CASSPGQVPYEQYF
CDR3nt: TGCGCCAGCAGCCCGGGACAAGTACCCTACGAGCAGTACTTC

len: 16
d_gene: TRBD1
v_gene: TRBV5-1
j_gene: TRBJ2-7
CDR3aa: CASSLGTGAPTYEQYF
CDR3nt: TGCGCCAGCAGCTTGGGGACAGGAGCTCCCACCTACGAGCAGTACTTC

len: 14
d_gene: TRBD2
v_gene: TRBV7-6
j_gene: TRBJ2-3
CDR3aa: CASSTGTSTDTQYF
CDR3nt: TGTGCCAGCAGTACCGGGACTAGCACTGATACGCAGTATTTT

len: 16
d_gene: -
v_gene: TRBV10-3
j_gene: TRBJ2-3
CDR3aa: CAISEETRPYTDTQYF
CDR3nt: TGTGCCATCAGTGAGGAGACTAGGCCTTACACAGATACGCAGTATTTT

len: 14
d_gene: -
v_gene: TRBV30
j_gene: TRBJ1-1
CDR3aa: CAWSVRRGSRVTFF
CDR3nt: TGTGCCTGGAGTGTACGTAGGGGGAGCCGAGTGACTTTCTTT

len: 14
d_gene: -
v_gene: TRBV5-1
j_gene: TRBJ1-6
CDR3aa: CASSFQGGDSPLHF
CDR3nt: TGCGCCAGCAGCTTCCAGGGTGGAGATTCACCCCTCCACTTT